This T cell receptor beta chain derives from a study of cytomegalovirus exposure and HLA in healthy donors. Whole-study findings and limits: In a later analysis, compared with equally common non-associated chains, HLA-associated beta chains were more expanded. In presence/absence analyses, roughly uniform sequencing depth across donors was assumed. In a later analysis, TCR beta V- and J-gene trimming was associated with a missense DCLRE1C variant.

Use of 60 Vbeta and 13 Jbeta primers characterized the PCR. Measured with immunoSEQ multiplex PCR; TCRdb has only the in-frame clones, and not every one. Of more than 150,000 clones in the sample, over 80% were seen once. As for this clone: The antigen is undetermined.

The source material was PBMCs. This TCR came from a woman between 18 and 30 years old in good health and CMV-seronegative.

Here the CDR3 DNA reads TGTGCCAGCAGCTCGATAAGGGGGGGACTGTTCTTC. This codes for CASSSIRGGLFF. The chain couples TRBV5-5 to TRBJ2-1, with D possibly being TRBD2 (7 bases). The length of the CDR3 is 12 residues. The germline CDR1 and CDR2 sequences are SGHKS and YYEKEE (reference sequence). Trimming took off 3 bases at V and 15 bases at J, with 16 bases between the two ends.